This is a list of T cell receptor beta chains from one sample in a study of blood T cell repertoires in COVID-19. The data were produced by immunoSEQ multiplex PCR, yet TCRdb's version contains in-frame clones alone and is incomplete. The sample carries roughly 60,000 clones, around 90% recorded once. Sequencing was carried out using peripheral blood. The receptors shown here come from a man over 45 with active COVID-19. The CDR3 runs from the conserved cysteine through the conserved F or W.

>TRBV21-1
CASSKKRDRADGYTF
>TRBV4-2
CASSHVDSSGNTIYF
>TRBV7-7
CASSARGGGATGELFF
>TRBV13
CASSLVGLWGRGTYEQYF
>TRBV30
CAWSSRRSLLGEKLFF
>TRBV5-1
CASSAGQGYYGYTF
>TRBV19
CASSIELKTGLGGYTF
>TRBV5-4
CASSLDRGGRKAFF
>TRBV5-4
CASSPESRAEAFF
>TRBV5-5
CASSLYWTGAAEQYF
>TRBV29-1
CSVGDRFVDYNEQFF
>TRBV27
CASGQGHSNYGYTF
>TRBV10-2
CASSVAGTTDTQYF
>TRBV9
CASSDQDRGLLAGVGEQFF
>TRBV29-1
CSVGGFSYGYTF
>TRBV11-3
CASSLRDRVGTGELFF
>TRBV15
CATNLDREVRGYTF
>TRBV4-2
CASSQDRTGVRNEQFF
>TRBV24-1
CATSDPSGGANTGELFF